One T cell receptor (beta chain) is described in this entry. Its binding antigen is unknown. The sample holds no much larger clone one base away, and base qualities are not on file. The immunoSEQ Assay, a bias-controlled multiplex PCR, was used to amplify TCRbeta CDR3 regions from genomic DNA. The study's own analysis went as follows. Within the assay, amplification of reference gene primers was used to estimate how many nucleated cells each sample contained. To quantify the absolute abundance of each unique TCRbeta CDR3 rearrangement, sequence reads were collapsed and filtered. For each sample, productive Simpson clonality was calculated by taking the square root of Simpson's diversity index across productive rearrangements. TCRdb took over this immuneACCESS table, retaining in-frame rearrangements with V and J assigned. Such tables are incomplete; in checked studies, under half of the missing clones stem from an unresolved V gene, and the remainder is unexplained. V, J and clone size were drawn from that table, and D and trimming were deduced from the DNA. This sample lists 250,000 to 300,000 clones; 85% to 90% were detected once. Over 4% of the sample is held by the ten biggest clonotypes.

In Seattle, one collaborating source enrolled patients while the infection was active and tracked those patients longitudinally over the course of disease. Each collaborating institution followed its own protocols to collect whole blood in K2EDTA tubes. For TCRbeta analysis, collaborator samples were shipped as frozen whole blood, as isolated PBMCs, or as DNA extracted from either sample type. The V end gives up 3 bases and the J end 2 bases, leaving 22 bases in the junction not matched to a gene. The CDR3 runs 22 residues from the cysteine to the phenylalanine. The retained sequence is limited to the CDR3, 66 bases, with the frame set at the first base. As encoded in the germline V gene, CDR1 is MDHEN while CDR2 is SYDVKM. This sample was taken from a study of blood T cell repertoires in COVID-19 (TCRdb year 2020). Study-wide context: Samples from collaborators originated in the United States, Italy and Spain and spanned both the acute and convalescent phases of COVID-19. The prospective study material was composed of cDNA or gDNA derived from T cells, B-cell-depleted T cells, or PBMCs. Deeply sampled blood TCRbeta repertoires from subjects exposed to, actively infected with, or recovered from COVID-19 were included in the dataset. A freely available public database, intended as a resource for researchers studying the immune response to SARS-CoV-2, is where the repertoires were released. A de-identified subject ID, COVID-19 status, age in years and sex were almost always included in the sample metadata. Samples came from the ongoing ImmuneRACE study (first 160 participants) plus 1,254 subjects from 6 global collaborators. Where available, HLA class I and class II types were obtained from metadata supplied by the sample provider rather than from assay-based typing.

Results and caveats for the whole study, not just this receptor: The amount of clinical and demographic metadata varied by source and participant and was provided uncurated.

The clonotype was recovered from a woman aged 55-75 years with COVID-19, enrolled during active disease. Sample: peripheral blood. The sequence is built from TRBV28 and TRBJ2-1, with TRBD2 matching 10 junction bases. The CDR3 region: CASSFTRGLAGVTVSPYNEQFF. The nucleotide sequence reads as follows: TGTGCCAGCAGTTTTACGAGGGGCCTAGCGGGAGTTACGGTTTCGCCCTACAATGAGCAGTTCTTC.